The 8 T cell receptor beta chains below come from one sample, sequenced in a study of shared clonotypes between healthy human individuals. Sequencing used immunoSEQ multiplex PCR; TCRdb keeps in-frame clones, though not all of them. The table lists about 690,000 clones, around 91% of them singletons. Sequencing was carried out using memory CD8+ T cells from PBMCs. Subset meaning: CD45RO+ cells pooled with CCR7-negative TemRA cells. The receptors come from a young man in good health. Some clones in this sample may be carry-over from other donors' samples.

This chain links TRBV7-9 with TRBJ2-5; D not resolved. Trimming left V 1 base short and J 5 bases short, with 8 bases between. Germline-derived CDR1 and CDR2 are SEHNR and FQNEAQ (reference sequence). CDR3 length: 13 residues. This CDR3 reads CASSLGVFETQYF. CDR3 bases: TGTGCCAGCAGCTTAGGTGTATTCGAGACCCAGTACTTC.

The J gene is TRBJ2-2, the V gene TRBV27; 9 positions match TRBD2. CDR1 and CDR2 from the germline V gene are MNHEY and SMNVEV (reference sequence). The CDR3 is 16 residues long. The ends lost 4 bases at V and 4 bases at J; junction bases unmatched: 7. The CDR3, as DNA: TGTGCCAGCAGTTCCCGACTAGCGGCATTCACCGGGGAGCTGTTTTTT. Translating it yields CASSSRLAAFTGELFF.

V gene TRBV28 combines with J gene TRBJ2-7; 12 nucleotides align to TRBD2. In germline, CDR1 is MDHEN, CDR2 SYDVKM. This CDR3 is built from 15 residues. J lost 5 bases, V lost 5 bases, and 7 bases had no gene match. The CDR3 bases are TGTGCCAGCAGTACGACTAGCGGGAGAGCCCACGAGCAGTACTTC. Residues: CASSTTSGRAHEQYF.

This clone appeared once. This chain uses TRBV7-9 with TRBJ2-3; a possible D gene is TRBD2 (6 bases). The germline gives CDR1 SEHNR, CDR2 FQNEAQ (reference sequence). The CDR3 covers 15 residues. The V and J ends lost 2 bases and 2 bases respectively, with 11 bases between them. CDR3 nucleotides: TGTGCCAGCAGCTTACCCCTAGCGACCACAGATACGCAGTATTTT. Translating it yields CASSLPLATTDTQYF.

The rearrangement uses TRBV7-9 and TRBJ1-2, with D possibly TRBD1 on 6 matching bases. CDR1 and CDR2 (germline): SEHNR, FQNEAQ (reference sequence). Trimming stripped 3 bases from V and 0 bases from J, with 14 bases between. The CDR3 has 16 residues. Here the CDR3 reads CASSFGDKSSNYGYTF. The CDR3 nucleotides read TGTGCCAGCAGCTTTGGGGACAAGTCCTCTAACTATGGCTACACCTTC.

The CDR3 loop is CASSFVQPGGQETQYF. CDR3 bases: TGTGCCAGCAGTTTTGTGCAACCCGGGGGGCAAGAGACCCAGTACTTC. This sequence joins TRBV28 and TRBJ2-5; TRBD2 aligns across 7 bases. The CDR3 has 16 amino acids. V gave up 3 bases and J gave up 2 bases; unmatched junction bases: 9. CDR1 MDHEN and CDR2 SYDVKM come from the germline V gene.

The V call is TRBV5-6, the J call TRBJ2-1; no reliable D call. This CDR3 comprises 14 residues. Germline assignment: CDR1 SGHDT and CDR2 YYEEEE. V was pared by 0 bases and J by 4 bases, with 8 bases between. The CDR3 DNA sequence: TGTGCCAGCAGCTTGGGAGATAATTACAATGAGCAGTTCTTC. Its translation: CASSLGDNYNEQFF.

The chain combines TRBV5-5 with TRBJ1-1; 7 nucleotides line up with TRBD1. CDR1 SGHKS and CDR2 YYEKEE come from the germline V gene (reference sequence). Trimming removed 0 bases from V and 5 bases from J; junction bases left unmatched: 1. The CDR3 spans 13 residues. The chain's CDR3 is CASSLDRGTEAFF. CDR3 DNA sequence: TGTGCCAGCAGCTTGGACAGGGGAACTGAAGCTTTCTTT. Filled out from reference TRBV5-5 and TRBJ1-1, the complete variable domain reads DAGVTQSPTHLIKTRGQQVTLRCSPISGHKSVSWYQQVLGQGPQFIFQYYEKEERGRGNFPDRFSARQFPNYSSELNVNALLLGDSALYLCASSLDRGTEAFFGQGTRLTVV.